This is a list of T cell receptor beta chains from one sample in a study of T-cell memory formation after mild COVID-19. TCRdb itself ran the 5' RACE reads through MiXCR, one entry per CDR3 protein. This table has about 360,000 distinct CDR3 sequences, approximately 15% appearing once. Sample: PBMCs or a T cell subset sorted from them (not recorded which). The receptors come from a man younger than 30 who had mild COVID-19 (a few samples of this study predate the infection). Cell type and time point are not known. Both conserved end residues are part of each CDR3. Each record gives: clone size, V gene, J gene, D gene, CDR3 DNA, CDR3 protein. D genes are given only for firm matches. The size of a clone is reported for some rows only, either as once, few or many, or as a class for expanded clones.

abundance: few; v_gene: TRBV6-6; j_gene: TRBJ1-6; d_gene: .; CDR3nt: TGTGCCAGCAGTTACGTGGGGGATTCACCCCTCCACTTT; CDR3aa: CASSYVGDSPLHF
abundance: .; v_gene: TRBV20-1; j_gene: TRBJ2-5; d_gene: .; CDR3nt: TGCAGTGCTAACCGGGACCAAGAGACCCAGTACTTC; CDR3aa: CSANRDQETQYF
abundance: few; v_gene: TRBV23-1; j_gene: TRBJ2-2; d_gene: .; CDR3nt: TGCGCCAGCAGTCAATCATGGGGAACCGGGGAGCTGTTTTTT; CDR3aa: CASSQSWGTGELFF
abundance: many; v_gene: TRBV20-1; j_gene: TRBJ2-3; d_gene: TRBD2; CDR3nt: TGCAGTGCGATACTAGCGGGGGGCACAGATACGCAGTATTTT; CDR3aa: CSAILAGGTDTQYF
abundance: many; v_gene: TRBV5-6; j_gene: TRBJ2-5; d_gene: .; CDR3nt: TGTGCCAGCAGCAGAGACGGGGGGCAGACCCAGTACTTC; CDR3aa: CASSRDGGQTQYF
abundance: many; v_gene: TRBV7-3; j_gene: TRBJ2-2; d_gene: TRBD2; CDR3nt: TGTGCCAGCAGCAGCGCGGGGGGTAGGACCGGGGAGCTGTTTTTT; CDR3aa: CASSSAGGRTGELFF
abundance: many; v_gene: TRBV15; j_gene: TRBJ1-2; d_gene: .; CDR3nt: TGTGCCACCAGCCTCTTGGGGGGGTCGGGCTATGGCTACACCTTC; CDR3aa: CATSLLGGSGYGYTF
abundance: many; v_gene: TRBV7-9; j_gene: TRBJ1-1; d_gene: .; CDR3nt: TGTGCCAGCAGCTTTTTTGGGAACACTGAAGCTTTCTTT; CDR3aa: CASSFFGNTEAFF
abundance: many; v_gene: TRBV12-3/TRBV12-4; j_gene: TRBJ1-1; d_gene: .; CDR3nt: TGTGCCAGCAGTTTGCGGGACCCTACCCGGGGAGCTTTCTTT; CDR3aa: CASSLRDPTRGAFF
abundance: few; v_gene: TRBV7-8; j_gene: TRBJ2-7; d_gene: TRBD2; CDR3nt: TGTGCCAGCAGTTGGACTAGCGGTACCTCCTACGAGCAGTACTTC; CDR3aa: CASSWTSGTSYEQYF
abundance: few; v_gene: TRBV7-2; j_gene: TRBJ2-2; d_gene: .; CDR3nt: TGTGCCAGCAGCTTAGTCAGGGCGTCGGCCGGGGAGCTGTTTTTT; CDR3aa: CASSLVRASAGELFF
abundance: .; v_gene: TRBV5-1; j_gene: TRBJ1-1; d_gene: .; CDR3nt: TGCGCCAGCAGCGGGGGACAAATGAACACTGAAGCTTTCTTT; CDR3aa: CASSGGQMNTEAFF
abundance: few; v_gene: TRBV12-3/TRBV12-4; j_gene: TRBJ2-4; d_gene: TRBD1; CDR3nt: TGTGCCAGCAGCTACACAGGGGGCAAAAACATTCAGTACTTC; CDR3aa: CASSYTGGKNIQYF
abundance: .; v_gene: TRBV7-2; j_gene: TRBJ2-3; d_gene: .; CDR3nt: TGTGCCAGCAGCCAACCTAGAAGCACAGATACGCAGTATTTT; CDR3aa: CASSQPRSTDTQYF
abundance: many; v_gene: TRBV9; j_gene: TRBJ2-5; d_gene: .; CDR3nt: TGTGCCAGCAGTTCCTCGTCGCGTCAAGAGACCCAGTACTTC; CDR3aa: CASSSSSRQETQYF
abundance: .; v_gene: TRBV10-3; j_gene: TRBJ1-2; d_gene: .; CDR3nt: TGTGCCATCAGTGAGTCTCCCAGGGGCCACTATGGCTACACCTTC; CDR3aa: CAISESPRGHYGYTF
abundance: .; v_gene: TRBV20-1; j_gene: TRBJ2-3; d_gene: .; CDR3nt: TGCAGTGCTAGAGACTTAACCCGCAGCACAGATACGCAGTATTTT; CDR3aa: CSARDLTRSTDTQYF
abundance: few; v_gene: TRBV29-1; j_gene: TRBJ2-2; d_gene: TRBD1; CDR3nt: TGCAGCGGGGGGACAGCTACCGGGGAGCTGTTTTTT; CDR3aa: CSGGTATGELFF
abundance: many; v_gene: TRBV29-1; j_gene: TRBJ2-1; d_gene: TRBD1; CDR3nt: TGCAGCGTTGTGGGGACAGGGAGCAACAATGAGCAGTTCTTC; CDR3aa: CSVVGTGSNNEQFF
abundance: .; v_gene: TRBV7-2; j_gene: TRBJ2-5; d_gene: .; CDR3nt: TGTGCCAGCAGCCCCCAGGGGGGGAGCGAGACCCAGTACTTC; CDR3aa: CASSPQGGSETQYF
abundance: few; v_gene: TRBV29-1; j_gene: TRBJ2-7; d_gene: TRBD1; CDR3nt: TGCAGCGTAAAACCGGGACAGGACTACTACGAGCAGTACTTC; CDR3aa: CSVKPGQDYYEQYF
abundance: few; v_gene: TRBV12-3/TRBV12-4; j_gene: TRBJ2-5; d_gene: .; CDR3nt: TGTGCCAGCAGTTTTTCGGGGGGCCCAGAGACCCAGTACTTC; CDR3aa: CASSFSGGPETQYF
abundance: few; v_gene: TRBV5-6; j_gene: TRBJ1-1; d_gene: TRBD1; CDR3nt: TGTGCCAGCAGCGGACAGGGAGAGGTCACTGAAGCTTTCTTT; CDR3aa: CASSGQGEVTEAFF
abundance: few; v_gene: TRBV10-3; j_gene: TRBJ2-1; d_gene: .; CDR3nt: TGTGCCATTACGGACGAGAACAATGAGCAGTTCTTC; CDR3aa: CAITDENNEQFF
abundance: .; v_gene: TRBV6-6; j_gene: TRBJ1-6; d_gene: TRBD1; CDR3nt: TGTGCCAGCAGCGATACAGGGGTAGGGTCACCCCTCCACTTT; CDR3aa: CASSDTGVGSPLHF
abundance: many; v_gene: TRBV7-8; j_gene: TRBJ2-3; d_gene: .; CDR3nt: TGTGCCAGCAGCTTCGGTCGCACAGATACGCAGTATTTT; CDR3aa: CASSFGRTDTQYF
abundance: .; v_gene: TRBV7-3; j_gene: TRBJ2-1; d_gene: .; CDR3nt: TGTGCCAGCAGCTCGACAGCGAGCTCCTACAATGAGCAGTTCTTC; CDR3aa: CASSSTASSYNEQFF
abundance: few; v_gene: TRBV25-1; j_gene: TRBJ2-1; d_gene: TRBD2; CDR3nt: TGTGCCAGCAGGTCCGGGACTATCAATGAGCAGTTCTTC; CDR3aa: CASRSGTINEQFF
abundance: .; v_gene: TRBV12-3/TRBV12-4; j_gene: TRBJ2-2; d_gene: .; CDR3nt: TGTGCCAGCAGTTGGGGGGATGGGGAGCTGTTTTTT; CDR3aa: CASSWGDGELFF
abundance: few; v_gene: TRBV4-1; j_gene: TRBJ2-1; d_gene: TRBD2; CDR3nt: TGCGCCAGCAGCCAACGCTTGGGACTAGCGGGGTATAATGAGCAGTTCTTC; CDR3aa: CASSQRLGLAGYNEQFF
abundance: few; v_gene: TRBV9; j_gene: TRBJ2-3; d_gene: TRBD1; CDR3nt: TGTGCCAGCAGCGTGCCACAGGGGGTTCGCACAGATACGCAGTATTTT; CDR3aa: CASSVPQGVRTDTQYF
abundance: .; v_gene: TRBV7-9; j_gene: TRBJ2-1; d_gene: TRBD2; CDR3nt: TGTGCCAGCAGTCCGACCACTTTAGCGGGGGGCAGATACAATGAGCAGTTCTTC; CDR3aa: CASSPTTLAGGRYNEQFF
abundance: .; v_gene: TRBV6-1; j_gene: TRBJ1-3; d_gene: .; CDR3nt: TGTGCCAGCAGTGAAGGGGGACTGAGAGGAAACACCATATATTTT; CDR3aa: CASSEGGLRGNTIYF
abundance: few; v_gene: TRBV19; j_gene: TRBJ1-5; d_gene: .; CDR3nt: TGTGCCAGTAAGGAGGGGACGGGTAGCAATCAGCCCCAGCATTTT; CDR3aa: CASKEGTGSNQPQHF
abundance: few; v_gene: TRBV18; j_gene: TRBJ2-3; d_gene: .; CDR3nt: TGTGCCAGCTCCTCCGTTTCTAGCACAGATACGCAGTATTTT; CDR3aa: CASSSVSSTDTQYF
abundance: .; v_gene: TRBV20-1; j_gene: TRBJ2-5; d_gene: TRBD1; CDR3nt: TGCAGTGCTTTGGACAGGGTAGAACGAGAGACCCAGTACTTC; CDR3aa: CSALDRVERETQYF
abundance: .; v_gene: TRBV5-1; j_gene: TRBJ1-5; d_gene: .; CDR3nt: TGCGCCAGCAGCTTTGAAGGCGGGCAGCCCCAGCATTTT; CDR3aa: CASSFEGGQPQHF
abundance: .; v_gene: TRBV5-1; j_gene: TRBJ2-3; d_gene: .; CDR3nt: TGCGCCAGCAGCCCGGGATATCCTGATACGCAGTATTTT; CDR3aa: CASSPGYPDTQYF
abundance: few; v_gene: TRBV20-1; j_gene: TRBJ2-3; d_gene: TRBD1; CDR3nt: TGCAGTGCCCAGACAGGGGGGGATTTAGATACGCAGTATTTT; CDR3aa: CSAQTGGDLDTQYF
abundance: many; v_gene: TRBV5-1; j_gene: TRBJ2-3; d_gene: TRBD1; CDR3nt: TGCGCCAGCAGAACAGGGGGAGATACGCAGTATTTT; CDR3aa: CASRTGGDTQYF
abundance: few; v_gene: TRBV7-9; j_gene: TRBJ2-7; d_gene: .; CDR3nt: TGTGCCAGCAGCTCAGGGCAAGGGGGAGGGGTGCGGGAGCAGTACTTC; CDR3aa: CASSSGQGGGVREQYF
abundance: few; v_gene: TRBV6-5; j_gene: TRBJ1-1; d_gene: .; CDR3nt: TGTGCCAGCAGTGTGCGGGGATTCACTGAAGCTTTCTTT; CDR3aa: CASSVRGFTEAFF
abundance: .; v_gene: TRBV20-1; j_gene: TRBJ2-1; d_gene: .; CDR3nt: TGCAGTGCTAGACCCTCTACGAACAATGAGCAGTTCTTC; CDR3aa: CSARPSTNNEQFF
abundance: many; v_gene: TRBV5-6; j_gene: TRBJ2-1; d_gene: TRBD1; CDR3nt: TGTGCCAGCAGCCCACAGGGGGCTGTATCCTACAATGAGCAGTTCTTC; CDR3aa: CASSPQGAVSYNEQFF
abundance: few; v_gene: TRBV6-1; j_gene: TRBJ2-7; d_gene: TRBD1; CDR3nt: TGTGCCAGCAGTGAACGGGACAGGGGTCCCGAGCAGTACTTC; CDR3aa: CASSERDRGPEQYF
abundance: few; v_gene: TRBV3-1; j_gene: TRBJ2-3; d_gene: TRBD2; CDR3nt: TGTGCCAGACCAGCGGGGGGAGCAGATACGCAGTATTTT; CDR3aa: CARPAGGADTQYF
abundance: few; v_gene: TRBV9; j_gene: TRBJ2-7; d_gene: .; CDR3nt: TGTGCCAGCAGCCCCCCCAGGGTGTACGAGCAGTACTTC; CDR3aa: CASSPPRVYEQYF
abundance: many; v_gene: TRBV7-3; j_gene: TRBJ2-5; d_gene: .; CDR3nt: TGTGCCAGCAGCCCGGGGGCCGAGGAGACCCAGTACTTC; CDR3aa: CASSPGAEETQYF
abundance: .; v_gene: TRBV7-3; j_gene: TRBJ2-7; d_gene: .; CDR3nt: TGTGCCAGCAGCTTGTGGGGATCCTCCTACGAGCAGTACTTC; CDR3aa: CASSLWGSSYEQYF